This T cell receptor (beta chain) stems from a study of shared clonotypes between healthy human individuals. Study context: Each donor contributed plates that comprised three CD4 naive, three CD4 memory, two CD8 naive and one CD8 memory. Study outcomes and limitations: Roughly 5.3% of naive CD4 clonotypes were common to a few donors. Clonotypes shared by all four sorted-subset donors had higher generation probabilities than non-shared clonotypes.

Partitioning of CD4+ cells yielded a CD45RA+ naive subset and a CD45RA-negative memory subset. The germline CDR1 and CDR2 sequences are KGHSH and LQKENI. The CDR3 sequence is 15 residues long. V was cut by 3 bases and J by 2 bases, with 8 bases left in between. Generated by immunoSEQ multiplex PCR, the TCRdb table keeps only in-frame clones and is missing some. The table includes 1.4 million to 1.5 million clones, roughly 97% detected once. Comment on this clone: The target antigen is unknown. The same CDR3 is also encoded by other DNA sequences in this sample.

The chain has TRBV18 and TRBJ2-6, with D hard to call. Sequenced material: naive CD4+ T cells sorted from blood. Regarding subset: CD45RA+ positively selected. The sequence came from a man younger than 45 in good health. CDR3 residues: CASSPGGTGANVLTF. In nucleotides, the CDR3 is TGTGCCAGCTCACCGGGCGGCACTGGGGCCAACGTCCTGACTTTC.